These 8 T cell receptor beta chains came from one sample sequenced in a study of blood T cell repertoires in COVID-19. Here immunoSEQ multiplex PCR was the method, and the copy in TCRdb shows in-frame clones only, minus some. The sample lists 220,000 or so clones, roughly four fifths occurring once. Sequenced: peripheral blood. These receptors were obtained from a woman older than 75 with COVID-19, enrolled during active disease.

The V call is TRBV11-2, the J call TRBJ1-5, with D maybe TRBD1 (5 bases). The V gene's germline CDR1 is SGHAT and CDR2 FQNNGV. With 4 bases removed from V and 7 bases from J, the gap between germline ends came to 20 bases. This CDR3 has 16 amino acids. In nucleotides, the CDR3 is TGTGCCAGCAGCTCCTCGGGACGGGAGTACCACCAGCCCCAGCATTTT. It translates to CASSSSGREYHQPQHF.

The chain has TRBV28 and TRBJ2-7, with 7 bases matching TRBD2. Germline assignment: CDR1 MDHEN and CDR2 SYDVKM. V was pared by 8 bases and J by 4 bases, with 14 bases of the junction left unmatched. This CDR3 contains 15 residues. CDR3 nucleotides: TGTGCCAGCTTGGGAGGGACGCTCGGGGGGTACGAGCAGTACTTC. This encodes CASLGGTLGGYEQYF.

The chain links TRBV30 to TRBJ2-5; a weak D match, TRBD1 (5 bases). Germline V gene sequence: CDR1 GTSNPN, CDR2 SVGIG (reference sequence). The CDR3 contains 14 residues. The V end lost 2 bases, the J end lost 4 bases, and 14 bases lay between the germline ends. For the CDR3, the DNA is TGTGCCTGGAGTCCAGGAAGGGGTAGAGAGACCCAGTACTTC. Translation gives CAWSPGRGRETQYF.

DNA of the CDR3: TGCGCCAGCAGCTTGGATCCAGGGGGAGAGACCCAGTACTTC. As protein: CASSLDPGGETQYF. The chain carries TRBV5-1 and TRBJ2-5; TRBD1 agrees at 7 bases. This CDR3 is built from 14 residues. Germline CDR1 is SGHRS and CDR2 is YFSETQ. The V gene end was trimmed by 0 bases and the J gene end by 4 bases; junction bases not matched to a gene: 3.

This clone was seen more than once but under ten times. The chain has TRBV7-2 and TRBJ2-7, with D perhaps matching TRBD1 (6 bases). The ends were cut back, 1 base at V and 6 bases at J, with 16 bases in the middle. The length of the CDR3 is 15 residues. Germline CDR1 SGHTA, CDR2 FQGNSA. The CDR3 loop reads CASSLVSTGSLEQYF. As DNA, the CDR3 is TGTGCCAGCAGCTTAGTTTCCACAGGGTCCCTCGAGCAGTACTTC. Full variable domain (remainder filled in from reference TRBV7-2 and TRBJ2-7): GAGVSQSPSNKVTEKGKDVELRCDPISGHTALYWYRQSLGQGLEFLIYFQGNSAPDKSGLPSDRFSAERTGGSVSTLTIQRTQQEDSAVYLCASSLVSTGSLEQYFGPGTRLTVT.

This chain uses TRBV5-1 with TRBJ1-1; D not resolved. V lost 7 bases and J lost 0, with 19 bases in between. The CDR3 is 16 amino acids. CDR1 is SGHRS and CDR2 is YFSETQ in the germline V gene. The CDR3 DNA sequence: TGCGCCAGCCTCCCCCGACCAGGAAACTTGAACACTGAAGCTTTCTTT. As protein: CASLPRPGNLNTEAFF.

The sample holds a few counts of this clone. The chain recombines TRBV28 with TRBJ1-5; D unclear. Trimming removed 5 bases from V and 4 bases from J, with 15 bases in between. This CDR3 is 15 amino acids long. Germline loops: CDR1 MDHEN, CDR2 SYDVKM. CDR3 coding DNA: TGTGCCAGCAGTCTCCTGAGGCGGAGTAATCAGCCCCAGCATTTT. It encodes CASSLLRRSNQPQHF.

This chain links TRBV7-9 with TRBJ2-5; tentative D call: TRBD1 (5 bases). Germline CDR1 is SEHNR and CDR2 is FQNEAQ (reference sequence). V was clipped by 2 bases and J by 5 bases, with 9 bases between them. The CDR3 is 13 residues long. CDR3 in DNA: TGTGCCAGCAGCTTACAGGGCGACGAGACCCAGTACTTC. Protein sequence: CASSLQGDETQYF.